The clone carrying this T cell receptor (beta chain) was picked up a small number of times. The antigen is undetermined. One entry per CDR3 protein, called by TCRdb with MiXCR from the reads. The repertoire holds about 110,000 distinct CDR3 sequences, with roughly 30% as singletons. The sample comes from a study of T cell repertoires in cytomegalovirus infection. The study's findings and limits: HLA-C-restricted TCR beta clonotypes specific for CMV led the ex vivo response.

Germline CDR1 MDHEN, CDR2 SYDVKM. The V and J ends lost 6 bases and 6 bases respectively, with 13 bases between them. The CDR3 runs to 13 residues. The source of this sequence is a human donor in good health (CMV status not recorded). Some clones in this sample may be carry-over from other donors' samples. Material: CD8+ T cells from cultured PBMCs, obtained from culture after CMV antigen stimulation. This chain links TRBV28 with TRBJ2-3; D is undetermined. The CDR3 DNA reads TGTGCCAGCAGCCCTGGACCCGGGGATACGCAGTATTTT. Protein product: CASSPGPGDTQYF.